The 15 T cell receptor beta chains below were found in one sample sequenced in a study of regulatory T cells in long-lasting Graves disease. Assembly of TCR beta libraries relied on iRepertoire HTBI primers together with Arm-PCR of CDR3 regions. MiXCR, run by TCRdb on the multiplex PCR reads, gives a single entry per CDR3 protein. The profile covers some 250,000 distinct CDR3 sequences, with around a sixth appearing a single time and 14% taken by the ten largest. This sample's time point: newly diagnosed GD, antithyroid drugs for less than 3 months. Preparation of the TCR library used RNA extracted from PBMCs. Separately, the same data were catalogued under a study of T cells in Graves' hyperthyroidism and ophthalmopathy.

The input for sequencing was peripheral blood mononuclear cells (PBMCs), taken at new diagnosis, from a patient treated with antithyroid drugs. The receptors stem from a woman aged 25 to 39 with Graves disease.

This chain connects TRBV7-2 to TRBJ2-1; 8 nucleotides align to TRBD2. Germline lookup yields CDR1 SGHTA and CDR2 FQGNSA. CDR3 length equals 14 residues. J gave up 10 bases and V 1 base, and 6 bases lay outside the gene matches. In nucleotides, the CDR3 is TGTGCCAGCAGCTTAGGGGGGGAGCGGGGGGAGCAGTTCTTC. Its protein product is CASSLGGERGEQFF.

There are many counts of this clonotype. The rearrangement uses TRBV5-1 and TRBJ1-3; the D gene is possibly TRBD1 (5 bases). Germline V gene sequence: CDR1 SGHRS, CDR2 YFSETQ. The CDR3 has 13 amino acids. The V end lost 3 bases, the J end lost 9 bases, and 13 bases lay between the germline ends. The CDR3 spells CASSWGTLSTIYF. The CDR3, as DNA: TGCGCCAGCAGCTGGGGGACCCTGAGCACCATATATTTT.

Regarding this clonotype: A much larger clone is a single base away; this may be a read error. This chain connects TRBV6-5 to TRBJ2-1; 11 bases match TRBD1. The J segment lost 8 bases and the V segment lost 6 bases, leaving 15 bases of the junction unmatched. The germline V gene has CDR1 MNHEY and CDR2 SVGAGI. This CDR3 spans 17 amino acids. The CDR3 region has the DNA TGTGCCAGCAGGGCACCACCCGGGACAGGGGGAACGGATGAGCAGTTCTTC. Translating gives CASRAPPGTGGTDEQFF.

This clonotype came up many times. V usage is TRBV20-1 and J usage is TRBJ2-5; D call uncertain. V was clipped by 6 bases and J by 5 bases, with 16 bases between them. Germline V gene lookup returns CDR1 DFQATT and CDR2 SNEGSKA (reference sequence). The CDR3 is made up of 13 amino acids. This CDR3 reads CSARIVAEETQYF. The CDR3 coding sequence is TGCAGTGCCCGGATCGTGGCAGAGGAGACCCAGTACTTC.

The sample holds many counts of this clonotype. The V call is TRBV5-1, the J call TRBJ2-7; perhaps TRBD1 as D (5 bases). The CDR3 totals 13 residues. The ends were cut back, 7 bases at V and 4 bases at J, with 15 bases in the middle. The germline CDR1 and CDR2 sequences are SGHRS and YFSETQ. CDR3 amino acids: CASGKTARYEQYF. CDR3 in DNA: TGCGCCAGCGGGAAGACAGCCCGGTACGAGCAGTACTTC.

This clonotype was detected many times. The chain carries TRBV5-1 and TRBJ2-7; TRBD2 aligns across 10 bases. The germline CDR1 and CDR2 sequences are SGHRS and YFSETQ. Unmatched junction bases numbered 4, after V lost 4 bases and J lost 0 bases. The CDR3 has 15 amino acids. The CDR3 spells CASSTGLAASYEQYF. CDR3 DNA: TGCGCCAGCAGCACTGGACTAGCGGCCTCCTACGAGCAGTACTTC.

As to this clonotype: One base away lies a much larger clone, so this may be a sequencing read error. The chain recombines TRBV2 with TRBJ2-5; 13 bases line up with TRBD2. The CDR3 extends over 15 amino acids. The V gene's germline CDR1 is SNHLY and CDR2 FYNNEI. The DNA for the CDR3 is TGTGCCAGCAGCCAGACTAGCGGGGGGCCGGGGGAGCAGTCCTTC. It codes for CASSQTSGGPGEQSF.

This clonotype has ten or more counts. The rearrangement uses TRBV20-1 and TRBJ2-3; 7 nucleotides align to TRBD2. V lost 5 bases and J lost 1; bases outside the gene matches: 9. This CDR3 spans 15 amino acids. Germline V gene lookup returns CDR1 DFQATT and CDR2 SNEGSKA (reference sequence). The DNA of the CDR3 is TGCAGTGCTCCCGGGGGACGGGGGGGCACAGATACGCAGTATTTT. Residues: CSAPGGRGGTDTQYF.

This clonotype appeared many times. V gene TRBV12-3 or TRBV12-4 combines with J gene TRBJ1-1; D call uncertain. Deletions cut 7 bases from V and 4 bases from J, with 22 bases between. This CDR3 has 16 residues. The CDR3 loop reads CASKQGQRRATTEAFF. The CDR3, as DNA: TGTGCCAGCAAGCAAGGCCAGCGAAGAGCGACCACTGAAGCTTTCTTT.

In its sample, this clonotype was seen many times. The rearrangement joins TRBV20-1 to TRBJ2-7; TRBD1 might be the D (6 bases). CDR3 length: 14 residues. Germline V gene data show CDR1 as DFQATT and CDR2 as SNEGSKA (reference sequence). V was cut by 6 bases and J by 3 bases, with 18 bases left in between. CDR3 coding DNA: TGCAGTGCCCAGAAACCGGGACAAAACTACGAGCAGTACTTC. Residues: CSAQKPGQNYEQYF.

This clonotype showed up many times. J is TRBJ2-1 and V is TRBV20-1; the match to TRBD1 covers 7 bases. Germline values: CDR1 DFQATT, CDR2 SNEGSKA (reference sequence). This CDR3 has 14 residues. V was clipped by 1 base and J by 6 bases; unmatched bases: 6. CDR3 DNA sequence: TGCAGTGCTAGAGGACAGGGCCTTGGCAATGAGCAGTTCTTC. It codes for CSARGQGLGNEQFF.

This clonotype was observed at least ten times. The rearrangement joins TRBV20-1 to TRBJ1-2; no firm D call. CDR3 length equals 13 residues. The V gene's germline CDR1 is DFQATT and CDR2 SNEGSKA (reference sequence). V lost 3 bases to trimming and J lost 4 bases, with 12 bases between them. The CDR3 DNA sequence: TGCAGTGCTAGTCCCCCCCTCGGCTATGGCTACACCTTC. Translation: CSASPPLGYGYTF.

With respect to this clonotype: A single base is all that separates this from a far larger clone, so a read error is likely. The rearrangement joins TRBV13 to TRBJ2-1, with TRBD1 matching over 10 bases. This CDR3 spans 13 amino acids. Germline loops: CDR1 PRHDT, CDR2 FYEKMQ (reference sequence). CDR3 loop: CAGSLDRGDEQFF. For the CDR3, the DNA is TGCGCCGGCAGCTTGGACAGGGGGGATGAGCAGTTCTTC.

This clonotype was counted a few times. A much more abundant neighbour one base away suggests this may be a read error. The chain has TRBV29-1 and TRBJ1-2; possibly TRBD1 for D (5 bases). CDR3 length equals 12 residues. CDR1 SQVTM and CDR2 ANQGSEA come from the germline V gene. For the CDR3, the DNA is TGCAGCGTTTCGGGGGGGAACTGTGGCTACACCTTC. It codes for CSVSGGNCGYTF.

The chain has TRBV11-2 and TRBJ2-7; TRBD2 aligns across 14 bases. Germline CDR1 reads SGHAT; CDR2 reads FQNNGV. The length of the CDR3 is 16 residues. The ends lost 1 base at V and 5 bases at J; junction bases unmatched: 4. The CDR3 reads CASSLVGLAGGNEQYF. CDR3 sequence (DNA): TGTGCCAGCAGCTTAGTAGGACTAGCGGGAGGCAACGAGCAGTACTTC.